The TCR beta chain under discussion was sequenced for a study of cytomegalovirus exposure and HLA in healthy donors. Study-level background: Approximately 200 million T cells yielded around 120 million unique TCR beta sequences in earlier analysis.

Vbeta (60) and Jbeta (13) primers were used in the PCR. The repertoire was sequenced with immunoSEQ multiplex PCR; TCRdb's copy has only in-frame clones and lacks some. Seen here are about 200,000 clones, approximately 80% observed once, and the top ten hold 2.9%. The CDR3 covers 14 residues. From germline, CDR1 is KGHSH and CDR2 LQKENI. V lost 2 bases and J lost 3, with 11 bases in between. The chain has TRBV18 and TRBJ2-7; unclear D gene. Sequenced material: PBMCs. This TCR derives from a woman under 40 in good health and CMV-seronegative. DNA for the CDR3: TGTGCCAGCTCACCATCAGTTCTCCTCTACGAGCAGTACTTC. Its translation: CASSPSVLLYEQYF.